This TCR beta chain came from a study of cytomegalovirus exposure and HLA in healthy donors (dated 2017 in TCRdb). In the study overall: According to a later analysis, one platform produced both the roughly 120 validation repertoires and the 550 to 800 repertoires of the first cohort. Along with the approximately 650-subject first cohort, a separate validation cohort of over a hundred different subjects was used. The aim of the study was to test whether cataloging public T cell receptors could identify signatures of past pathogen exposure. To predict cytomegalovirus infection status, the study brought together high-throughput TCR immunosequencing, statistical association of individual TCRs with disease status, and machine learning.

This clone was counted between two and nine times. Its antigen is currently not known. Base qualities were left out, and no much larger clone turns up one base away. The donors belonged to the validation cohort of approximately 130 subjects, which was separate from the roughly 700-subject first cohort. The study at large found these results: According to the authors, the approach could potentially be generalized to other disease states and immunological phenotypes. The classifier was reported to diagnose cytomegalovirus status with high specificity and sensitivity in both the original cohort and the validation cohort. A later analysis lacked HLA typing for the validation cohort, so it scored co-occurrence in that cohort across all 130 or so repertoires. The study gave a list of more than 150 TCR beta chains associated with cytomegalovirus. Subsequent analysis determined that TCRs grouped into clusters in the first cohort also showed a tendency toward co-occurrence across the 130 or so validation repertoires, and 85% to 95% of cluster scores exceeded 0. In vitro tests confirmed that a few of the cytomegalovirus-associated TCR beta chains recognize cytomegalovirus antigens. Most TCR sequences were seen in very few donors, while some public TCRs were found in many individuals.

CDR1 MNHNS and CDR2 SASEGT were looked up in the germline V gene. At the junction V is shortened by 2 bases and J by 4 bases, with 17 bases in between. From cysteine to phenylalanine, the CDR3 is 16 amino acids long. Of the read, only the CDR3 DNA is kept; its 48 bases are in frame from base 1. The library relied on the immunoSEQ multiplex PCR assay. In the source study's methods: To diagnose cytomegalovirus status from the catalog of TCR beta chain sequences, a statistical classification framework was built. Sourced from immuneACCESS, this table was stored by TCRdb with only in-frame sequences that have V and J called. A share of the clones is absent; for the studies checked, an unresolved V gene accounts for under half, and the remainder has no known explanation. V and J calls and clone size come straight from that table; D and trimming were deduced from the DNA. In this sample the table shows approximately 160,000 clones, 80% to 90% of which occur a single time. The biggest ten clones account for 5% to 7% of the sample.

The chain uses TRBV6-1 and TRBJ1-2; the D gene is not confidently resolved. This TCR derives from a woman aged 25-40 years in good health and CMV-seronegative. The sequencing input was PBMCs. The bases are TGTGCCAGCAGTGAACCTGGAGACACCACTCCCTATGGCTACACCTTC. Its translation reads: CASSEPGDTTPYGYTF.